This is a list of T cell receptor beta chains from one sample in a study of beta chain features in type 1 diabetes. Repertoires were generated with immunoSEQ multiplex PCR, while TCRdb's copy carries only in-frame clones and drops some. The sample lists a few hundred thousand clones, 9.5% to 10% seen once, with about 0.6% in the top ten. The sequenced material came from central memory CD4+ T cells from blood. Receptor source: a man aged 25-45 years with type 1 diabetes. CDR3s include the opening cysteine and the closing phenylalanine or tryptophan. The order of the fields is V gene, J gene, CDR3 protein.

V gene: TRBV11-2; J gene: TRBJ2-7; CDR3 protein: CASSPTDGLAGDEQYF
V gene: TRBV29-1; J gene: TRBJ2-1; CDR3 protein: CSVEASGRFYSYNEQFF
V gene: TRBV6-1; J gene: TRBJ2-7; CDR3 protein: CASSLWTGSYEQYF
V gene: TRBV7-2; J gene: TRBJ2-7; CDR3 protein: CASSPVFGLSYEQYF
V gene: TRBV10-3; J gene: TRBJ2-7; CDR3 protein: CATQRTGSTYEQYF
V gene: TRBV6-4; J gene: TRBJ2-2; CDR3 protein: CASSHGTSDGGELFF
V gene: TRBV6-5; J gene: TRBJ2-3; CDR3 protein: CASTRGLYTDTQYF
V gene: TRBV4-3; J gene: TRBJ1-1; CDR3 protein: CASSSPGHHMNTEAFF
V gene: TRBV11-2; J gene: TRBJ2-1; CDR3 protein: CASSLGEPNEQFF
V gene: TRBV28; J gene: TRBJ1-5; CDR3 protein: CASGRQPQHF
V gene: TRBV6-1; J gene: TRBJ2-7; CDR3 protein: CASTRDGYEQYF
V gene: TRBV5-4; J gene: TRBJ2-7; CDR3 protein: CASSLAAQGSYEQYF
V gene: TRBV9; J gene: TRBJ2-2; CDR3 protein: CASSVPGELFF
V gene: TRBV11-2; J gene: TRBJ2-7; CDR3 protein: CASSFGLASSHEQYF
V gene: TRBV4-2; J gene: TRBJ2-6; CDR3 protein: CASSQEPSGVGANVLTF
V gene: TRBV7-9; J gene: TRBJ2-5; CDR3 protein: CASSFLGTPETQYF
V gene: TRBV6-6; J gene: TRBJ2-7; CDR3 protein: CASGFQGASSYEQYF
V gene: TRBV4-2; J gene: TRBJ2-4; CDR3 protein: CASSRGGQGNIQYF
V gene: TRBV7-2; J gene: TRBJ2-7; CDR3 protein: CASGKGPDRGDEQYF
V gene: TRBV6-1; J gene: TRBJ1-5; CDR3 protein: CATRTGLLSNQPQHF
V gene: TRBV18; J gene: TRBJ1-1; CDR3 protein: CASSPHPDTEAFF
V gene: TRBV19; J gene: TRBJ2-5; CDR3 protein: CASSTRLRETQYF
V gene: TRBV11-1; J gene: TRBJ2-3; CDR3 protein: CASSPVGGTDTQYF
V gene: TRBV5-1; J gene: TRBJ1-1; CDR3 protein: CASSLTQGRAEAFF
V gene: TRBV28; J gene: TRBJ1-2; CDR3 protein: CASSLSPGANYGYTF
V gene: TRBV29-1; J gene: TRBJ1-3; CDR3 protein: CSVVPGTAGNTIYF
V gene: TRBV7-2; J gene: TRBJ2-5; CDR3 protein: CASSRATLGWETQYF
V gene: TRBV6-1; J gene: TRBJ2-7; CDR3 protein: CASSSSGSYEQYF
V gene: TRBV27; J gene: TRBJ2-7; CDR3 protein: CASSRKGYEQYF
V gene: TRBV4-2; J gene: TRBJ1-2; CDR3 protein: CASSQELADGGYTF
V gene: TRBV5-4; J gene: TRBJ2-1; CDR3 protein: CASSLGGASSYNEQFF
V gene: TRBV5-1; J gene: TRBJ1-1; CDR3 protein: CASSFPPNTEAFF
V gene: TRBV5-6; J gene: TRBJ1-1; CDR3 protein: CASSRSQGAFEAFF
V gene: TRBV6-1; J gene: TRBJ2-7; CDR3 protein: CASSGWAYEQYF
V gene: TRBV7-3; J gene: TRBJ2-1; CDR3 protein: CASSLPVHNEQFF
V gene: TRBV5-1; J gene: TRBJ2-5; CDR3 protein: CASRGNRDAGRTQYF
V gene: TRBV28; J gene: TRBJ1-1; CDR3 protein: CASTRPQNTEAFF